The entry that follows covers one T cell receptor beta chain sequence. The antigen is undetermined. Assay used: immunoSEQ multiplex PCR; TCRdb lists only in-frame clones, some missing. Here the sample spans 60,000 or so clones, about 79% being singletons. Germline V gene data show CDR1 as LGHDT and CDR2 as YNNKEL (reference sequence). V lost 4 bases to trimming and J lost 2 bases; unmatched junction nucleotides: 1. This CDR3 comprises 13 residues. The data are from a study of T cell responses to AZD1222 COVID-19 vaccine. General study results and limits: Donors were mostly white British, more females; clonal diversity possibly underestimated. Reports say nearly half of spike-specific TCRs go after unmutated variant regions. Dominant at 160-218 and 743-854, vaccine-associated CD4 TCRs also spanned spike. Once two AZD1222 doses were given, Spike-specific TCR breadth and depth went up.

This receptor was taken from an adult in good health. The rearrangement uses TRBV3-1 (or the pseudogene TRBV3-2) and TRBJ2-5; TRBD1 agrees at 7 bases. Sequenced here: peripheral blood, sampled on day 0 of AZD1222 vaccination. The CDR3 reads CASSRTGQETQYF. The CDR3 nucleotides read TGTGCCAGCAGCCGGACAGGTCAAGAGACCCAGTACTTC.